This TCR beta chain was captured by sequencing in a study of CD8 T cells in Susac syndrome. On the study more broadly: The sequenced Susac syndrome patients included 5 or 6 who had clinically active disease and under ten who were in remission. At the time their blood was drawn, patients with Susac syndrome were either therapy-naive, on corticosteroids (with some of them also receiving intravenous immunoglobulin), or on intravenous immunoglobulin alone.

In the case of this clonotype: Its matching antigen is unknown.

Sequencing of TCR beta, carried out with a high-throughput approach, was applied to CD8+ and CD4+ T cells from the blood. Study outcomes and limitations: The Susac syndrome CD4+ T cell repertoires displayed no clonal expansion.

An amount of RNA that ranged from roughly 0.5 to 1 ug was reverse transcribed with random hexamers. TCRdb used MiXCR to reprocess the immunoSEQ multiplex PCR reads, holding one entry per CDR3 protein. Of about 240,000 distinct CDR3 sequences listed, around 96% are singletons. The source material was CD4+ T cells from PBMCs. This TCR derives from a human donor with Susac syndrome.

DNA of the CDR3: TGCGCCAGCAGCCAAGTTTTGGCCGACAGGAGCTACGAGCAGTACTTC. Its translation is CASSQVLADRSYEQYF. J is TRBJ2-7 and V is TRBV4-1, with D tentatively TRBD1 (6 bases). V was cut by 1 base and J by 3 bases, with 16 bases left in between. The CDR3 is made up of 16 amino acids. CDR1 is MGHRA, CDR2 YSYEKL, per germline.